The rows below give T cell receptor beta chains drawn from one sample of a study of PD-L1 blockade in urothelial cancer. This table comes from immunoSEQ multiplex PCR, and its TCRdb copy is limited to in-frame clones, with some not included. The sample shows about 87,000 clones, roughly 84% of them seen only once. Sequencing used PBMCs, obtained around atezolizumab (anti-PD-L1) treatment. These receptors all stem from a man aged 55 to 69 with urothelial cancer. CDR3s include the opening cysteine and the closing phenylalanine or tryptophan. Each record gives: J gene, D gene, V gene, CDR3 protein. The D gene is left open where the match is weak.

J gene: TRBJ2-1; D gene: .; V gene: TRBV27; CDR3 protein: CASSLGSNEQFF
J gene: TRBJ2-1; D gene: .; V gene: TRBV10-3; CDR3 protein: CAIRGARSSGINEQFF
J gene: TRBJ2-1; D gene: TRBD2; V gene: TRBV10-1; CDR3 protein: CASSEIAGLARENEQFF
J gene: TRBJ2-1; D gene: .; V gene: TRBV28; CDR3 protein: CASSTGQLYNEQFF
J gene: TRBJ2-3; D gene: .; V gene: TRBV7-8; CDR3 protein: CASSLVEQVSTQYF
J gene: TRBJ2-7; D gene: TRBD1; V gene: TRBV5-1; CDR3 protein: CASSLRDRGPYEQYF
J gene: TRBJ1-4; D gene: TRBD1; V gene: TRBV4-1; CDR3 protein: CASSPQGAYNEKLFF
J gene: TRBJ2-6; D gene: TRBD1; V gene: TRBV5-1; CDR3 protein: CASSVGQGTTGANVLTF
J gene: TRBJ2-2; D gene: TRBD1; V gene: TRBV5-1; CDR3 protein: CASSSLRDRGRQTGELFF
J gene: TRBJ2-3; D gene: .; V gene: TRBV10-3; CDR3 protein: CAISEWGDALTDTQYF
J gene: TRBJ1-4; D gene: .; V gene: TRBV25-1; CDR3 protein: CASSNDRPSEKLFF
J gene: TRBJ2-3; D gene: .; V gene: TRBV7-9; CDR3 protein: CASSQSTDTQYF
J gene: TRBJ1-3; D gene: .; V gene: TRBV7-2; CDR3 protein: CASQPWWGPGNTIYF
J gene: TRBJ2-5; D gene: TRBD2; V gene: TRBV2; CDR3 protein: CASRIASGGGKETQYF
J gene: TRBJ2-1; D gene: .; V gene: TRBV21-1; CDR3 protein: CASSKGLCGQGALRVRYEQFF
J gene: TRBJ1-4; D gene: .; V gene: TRBV19; CDR3 protein: CASSISSGKATNEKLFF
J gene: TRBJ2-3; D gene: .; V gene: TRBV4-3; CDR3 protein: CASSQAGTLTDTQYF
J gene: TRBJ2-6; D gene: TRBD2; V gene: TRBV11-3; CDR3 protein: CASSLRGGSEDNVLTF
J gene: TRBJ2-3; D gene: TRBD1; V gene: TRBV9; CDR3 protein: CASTKGAATDTQYF
J gene: TRBJ2-1; D gene: .; V gene: TRBV9; CDR3 protein: CASSVVEGQGTNEQFF
J gene: TRBJ1-3; D gene: .; V gene: TRBV10-2; CDR3 protein: CASSQVSFSGNTIYF
J gene: TRBJ2-7; D gene: .; V gene: TRBV4-1; CDR3 protein: CASSPGWGGLYEQYF
J gene: TRBJ2-7; D gene: TRBD1; V gene: TRBV5-1; CDR3 protein: CASSLQGANYEQYF
J gene: TRBJ1-1; D gene: .; V gene: TRBV7-9; CDR3 protein: CASTPVGPNTEAFF
J gene: TRBJ1-2; D gene: TRBD1; V gene: TRBV5-4; CDR3 protein: CASSGTGGGYTF
J gene: TRBJ2-1; D gene: TRBD2; V gene: TRBV10-3; CDR3 protein: CAIRALAGDRNEQFF
J gene: TRBJ2-5; D gene: .; V gene: TRBV6-5; CDR3 protein: CASNSGFGGETQYF
J gene: TRBJ2-1; D gene: TRBD1; V gene: TRBV7-9; CDR3 protein: CASSAGQGYFNEQFF
J gene: TRBJ2-3; D gene: TRBD2; V gene: TRBV6-4; CDR3 protein: CASSEVSGRAFASDTQYF
J gene: TRBJ2-3; D gene: TRBD2; V gene: TRBV18; CDR3 protein: CASSPGLAGADTQYF
J gene: TRBJ2-5; D gene: .; V gene: TRBV7-2; CDR3 protein: CASSYYLGGQETQYF
J gene: TRBJ1-2; D gene: .; V gene: TRBV10-3; CDR3 protein: CATQNQRRGREDGYTF
J gene: TRBJ2-3; D gene: .; V gene: TRBV11-2; CDR3 protein: CASSLVGHLTDTQYF
J gene: TRBJ1-3; D gene: TRBD1; V gene: TRBV23-1; CDR3 protein: CASSPPDRGPGNTIYF
J gene: TRBJ1-1; D gene: .; V gene: TRBV4-3; CDR3 protein: CASSPQQGTGAFF
J gene: TRBJ1-4; D gene: TRBD1; V gene: TRBV5-1; CDR3 protein: CASSLADRGLIEKLFF
J gene: TRBJ2-5; D gene: .; V gene: TRBV5-1; CDR3 protein: CASSLGSGGQYQETQYF
J gene: TRBJ1-5; D gene: TRBD1; V gene: TRBV19; CDR3 protein: CASSDREGNQPQHF
J gene: TRBJ1-2; D gene: TRBD1; V gene: TRBV4-3; CDR3 protein: CASSQEHRGGSGYTF
J gene: TRBJ2-7; D gene: TRBD1; V gene: TRBV7-9; CDR3 protein: CASSSRGQGKSYEQYF
J gene: TRBJ2-2; D gene: .; V gene: TRBV2; CDR3 protein: CASSGGAGALLPGELFF